Reported below is one TCR beta chain. The antigen is not known. The data were obtained in a study of T-cell memory formation after mild COVID-19. About the study: TCR clusters mostly belonged to single donors. Study findings and constraints: Certain responding clones were present in pre-infection memory, suggesting participation of cross-reactive memory.

In TCRdb, the 5' RACE reads were re-called with MiXCR into one record per CDR3 protein. The top ten clones hold around 12% of a sample with hundreds of thousands of distinct CDR3 sequences, over 20% of them seen once. The germline V and J ends were trimmed by 2 bases and 4 bases, with 18 bases remaining between them. The CDR3 covers 16 residues. In germline, CDR1 is GTSNPN, CDR2 SVGIG (reference sequence). Material: PBMCs or a T cell subset sorted from them (not recorded which). The source is an adult woman who had mild COVID-19 (a few samples of this study predate the infection). Cell type and time point are not known. The chain employs TRBV30 and TRBJ1-5, with D perhaps matching TRBD1 (6 bases). CDR3 DNA sequence: TGTGCCTGGAGTTCGCCCCCTGGACAGCCTAATCAGCCCCAGCATTTT. As protein: CAWSSPPGQPNQPQHF.